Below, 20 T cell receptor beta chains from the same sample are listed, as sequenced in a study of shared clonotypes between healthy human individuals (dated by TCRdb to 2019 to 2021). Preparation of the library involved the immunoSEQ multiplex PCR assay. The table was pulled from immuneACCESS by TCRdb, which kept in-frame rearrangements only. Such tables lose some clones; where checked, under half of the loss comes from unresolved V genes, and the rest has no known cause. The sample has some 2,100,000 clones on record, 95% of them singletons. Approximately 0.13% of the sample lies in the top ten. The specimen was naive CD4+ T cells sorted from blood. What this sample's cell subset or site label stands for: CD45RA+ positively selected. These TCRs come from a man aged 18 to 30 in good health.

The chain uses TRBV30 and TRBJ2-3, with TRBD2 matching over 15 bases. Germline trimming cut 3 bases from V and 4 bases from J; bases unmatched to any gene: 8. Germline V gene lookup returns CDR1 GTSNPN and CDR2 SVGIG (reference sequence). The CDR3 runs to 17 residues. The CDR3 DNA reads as TGTGCCTGGAGCGCATCTCGGACTAGCGGGAGGGCAGATACGCAGTATTTT. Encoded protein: CAWSASRTSGRADTQYF. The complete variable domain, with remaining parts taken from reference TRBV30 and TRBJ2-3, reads SQTIHQWPATLVQPVGSPLSLECTVEGTSNPNLYWYRQAAGRGLQLLFYSVGIGQISSEVPQNLSASRPQDRQFILSSKKLLLSDSGFYLCAWSASRTSGRADTQYFGPGTRLTVL.

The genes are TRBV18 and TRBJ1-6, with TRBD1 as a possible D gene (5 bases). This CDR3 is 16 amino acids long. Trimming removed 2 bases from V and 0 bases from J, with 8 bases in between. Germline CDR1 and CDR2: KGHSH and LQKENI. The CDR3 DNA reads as TGTGCCAGCTCACCAATGGGGACCTCCTATAATTCACCCCTCCACTTT. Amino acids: CASSPMGTSYNSPLHF.

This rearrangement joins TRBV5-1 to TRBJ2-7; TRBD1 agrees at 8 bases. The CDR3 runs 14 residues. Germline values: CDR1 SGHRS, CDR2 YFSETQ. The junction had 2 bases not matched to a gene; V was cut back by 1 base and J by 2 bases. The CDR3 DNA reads TGCGCCAGCAGCTTGCCCAGGGGGCCCTACGAGCAGTACTTC. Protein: CASSLPRGPYEQYF.

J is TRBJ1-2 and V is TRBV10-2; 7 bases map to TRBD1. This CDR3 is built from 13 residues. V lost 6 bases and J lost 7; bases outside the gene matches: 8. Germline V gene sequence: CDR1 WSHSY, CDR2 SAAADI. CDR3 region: CASRADRPGGYTF. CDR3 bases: TGCGCCAGCAGGGCGGACAGGCCCGGTGGCTACACCTTC.

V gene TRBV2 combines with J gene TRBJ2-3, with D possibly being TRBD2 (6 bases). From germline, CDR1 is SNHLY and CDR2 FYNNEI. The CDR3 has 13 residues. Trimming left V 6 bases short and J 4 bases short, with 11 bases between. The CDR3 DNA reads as TGTGCCAGCAGAGGAGGGGCGCCAGATACGCAGTATTTT. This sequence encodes CASRGGAPDTQYF.

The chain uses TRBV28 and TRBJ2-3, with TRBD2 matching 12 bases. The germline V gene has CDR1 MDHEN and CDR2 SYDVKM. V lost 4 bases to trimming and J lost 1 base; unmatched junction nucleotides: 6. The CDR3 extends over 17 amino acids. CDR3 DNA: TGTGCCAGCAGTTCCGGGACTAGCGGGTCCGGCACAGATACGCAGTATTTT. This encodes CASSSGTSGSGTDTQYF.

CDR3 bases: TGCGCCAGCAGCCCGACCGGGACTAGCGGTACCTACGAGCAGTACTTC. Encoded protein: CASSPTGTSGTYEQYF. V usage is TRBV5-1 and J usage is TRBJ2-7; the match to TRBD2 covers 11 bases. The V and J ends lost 4 bases and 2 bases, in that order; junction bases with no gene match: 8. Germline CDR1 SGHRS, CDR2 YFSETQ. The CDR3 sequence is 16 residues long.

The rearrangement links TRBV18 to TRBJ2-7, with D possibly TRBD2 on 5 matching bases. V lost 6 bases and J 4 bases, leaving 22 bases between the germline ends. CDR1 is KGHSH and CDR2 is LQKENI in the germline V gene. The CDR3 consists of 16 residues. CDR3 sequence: CASSKNGIPSFYEQYF. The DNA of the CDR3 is TGTGCCAGCTCGAAGAACGGGATCCCCTCTTTTTACGAGCAGTACTTC. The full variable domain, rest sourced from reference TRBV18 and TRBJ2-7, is NAGVMQNPRHLVRRRGQEARLRCSPMKGHSHVYWYRQLPEEGLKFMVYLQKENIIDESGMPKERFSAEFPKEGPSILRIQQVVRGDSAAYFCASSKNGIPSFYEQYFGPGTRLTVT.

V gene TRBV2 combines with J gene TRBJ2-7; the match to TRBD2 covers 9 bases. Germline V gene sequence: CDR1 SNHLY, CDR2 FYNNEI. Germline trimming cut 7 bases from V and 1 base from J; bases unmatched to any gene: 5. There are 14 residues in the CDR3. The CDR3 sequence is CASMRTSASYEQYF. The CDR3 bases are TGTGCCAGCATGAGGACTAGCGCGTCCTACGAGCAGTACTTC. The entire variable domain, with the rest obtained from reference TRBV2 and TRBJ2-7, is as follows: EPEVTQTPSHQVTQMGQEVILRCVPISNHLYFYWYRQILGQKVEFLVSFYNNEISEKSEIFDDQFSVERPDGSNFTLKIRSTKLEDSAMYFCASMRTSASYEQYFGPGTRLTVT.

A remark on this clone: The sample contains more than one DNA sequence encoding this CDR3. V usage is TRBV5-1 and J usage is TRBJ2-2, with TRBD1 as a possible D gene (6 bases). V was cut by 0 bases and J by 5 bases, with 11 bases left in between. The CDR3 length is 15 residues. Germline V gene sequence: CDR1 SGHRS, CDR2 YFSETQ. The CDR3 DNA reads TGCGCCAGCAGCTTGGAGACAGGAAGGACCGGGGAGCTGTTTTTT. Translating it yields CASSLETGRTGELFF.

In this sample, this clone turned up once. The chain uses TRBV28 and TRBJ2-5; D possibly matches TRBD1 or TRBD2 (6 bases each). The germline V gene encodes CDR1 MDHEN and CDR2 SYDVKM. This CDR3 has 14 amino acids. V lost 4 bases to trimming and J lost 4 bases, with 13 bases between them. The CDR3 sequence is CASSSAGGTETQYF. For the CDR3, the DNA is TGTGCCAGCAGTTCAGCCGGGGGCACAGAGACCCAGTACTTC.

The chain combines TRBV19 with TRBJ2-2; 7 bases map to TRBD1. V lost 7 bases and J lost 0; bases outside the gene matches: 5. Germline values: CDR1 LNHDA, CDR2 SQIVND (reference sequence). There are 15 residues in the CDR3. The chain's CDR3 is CASKRQGTNTGELFF. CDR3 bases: TGTGCCAGTAAAAGACAGGGAACGAACACCGGGGAGCTGTTTTTT.

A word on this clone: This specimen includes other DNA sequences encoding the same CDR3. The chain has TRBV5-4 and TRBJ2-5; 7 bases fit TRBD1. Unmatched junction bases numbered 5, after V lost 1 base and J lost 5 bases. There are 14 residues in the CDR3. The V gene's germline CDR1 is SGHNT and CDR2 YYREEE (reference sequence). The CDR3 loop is CASSLPSRGETQYF. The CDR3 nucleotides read TGTGCCAGCAGCTTGCCTAGCAGGGGGGAGACCCAGTACTTC.

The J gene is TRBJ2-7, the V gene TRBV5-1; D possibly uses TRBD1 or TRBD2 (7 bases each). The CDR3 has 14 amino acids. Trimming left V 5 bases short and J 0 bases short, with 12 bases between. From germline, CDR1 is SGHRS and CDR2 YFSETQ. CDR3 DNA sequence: TGCGCCAGCAGTCAGGGGGGGATCTCCTACGAGCAGTACTTC. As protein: CASSQGGISYEQYF.

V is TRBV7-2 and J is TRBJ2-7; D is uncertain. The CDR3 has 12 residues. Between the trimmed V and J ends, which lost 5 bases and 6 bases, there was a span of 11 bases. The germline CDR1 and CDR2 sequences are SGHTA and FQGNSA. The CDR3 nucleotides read TGTGCCAGCAGCCCGCGGATGAGCGAGCAGTACTTC. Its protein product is CASSPRMSEQYF.

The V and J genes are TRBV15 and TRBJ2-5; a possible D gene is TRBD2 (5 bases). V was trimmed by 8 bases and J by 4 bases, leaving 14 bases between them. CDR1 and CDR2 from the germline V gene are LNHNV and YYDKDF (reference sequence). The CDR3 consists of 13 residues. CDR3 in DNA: TGTGCCACCCGGGTGGGCGCGGGAGAGACCCAGTACTTC. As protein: CATRVGAGETQYF.

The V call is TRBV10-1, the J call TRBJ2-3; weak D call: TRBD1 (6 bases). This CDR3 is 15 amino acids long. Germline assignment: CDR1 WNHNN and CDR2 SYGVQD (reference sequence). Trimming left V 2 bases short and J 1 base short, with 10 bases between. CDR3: CASSETGKGTDTQYF. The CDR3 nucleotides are TGCGCCAGCAGTGAGACAGGGAAGGGCACAGATACGCAGTATTTT.

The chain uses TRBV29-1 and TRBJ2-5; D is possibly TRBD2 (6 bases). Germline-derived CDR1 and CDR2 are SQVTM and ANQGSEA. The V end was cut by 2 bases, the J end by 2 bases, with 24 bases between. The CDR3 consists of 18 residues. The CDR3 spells CSVESRGRHGRGQETQYF. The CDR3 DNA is TGCAGCGTTGAATCCCGGGGGAGGCACGGGAGAGGACAAGAGACCCAGTACTTC.

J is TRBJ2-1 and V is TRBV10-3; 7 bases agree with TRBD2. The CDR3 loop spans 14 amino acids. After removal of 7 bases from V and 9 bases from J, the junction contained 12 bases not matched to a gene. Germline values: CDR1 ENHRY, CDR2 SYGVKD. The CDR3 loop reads CAITFSGQTSEQFF. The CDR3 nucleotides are TGTGCCATCACCTTTAGCGGGCAGACAAGTGAGCAGTTCTTC.

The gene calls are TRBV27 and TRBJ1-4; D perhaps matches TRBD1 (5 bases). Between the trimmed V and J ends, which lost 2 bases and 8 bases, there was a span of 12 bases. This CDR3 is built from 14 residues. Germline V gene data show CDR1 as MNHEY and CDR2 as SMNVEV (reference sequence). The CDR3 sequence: CASSLLGDEEKLFF. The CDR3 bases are TGTGCCAGCAGTTTACTTGGGGACGAGGAAAAACTGTTTTTT.